The clone carrying this TCR beta chain occurred many times. TCRdb called the multiplex PCR reads again in MiXCR, with one record for every CDR3 protein. Altogether some 120,000 distinct CDR3 sequences are present, about 20% being singletons, with the ten largest covering over 3%. This entry belongs to a study of breast tumors, draining lymph nodes, adjacent tissues. The lymph nodes were axillary draining lymph nodes from breast cancer patients. The sequenced sample was axillary lymph node tissue. This TCR derives from a female donor with breast cancer. Some clones in this sample may be carry-over from other donors' samples.

This CDR3 is CSARPSGSYEQYF. CDR3 coding DNA: TGCAGTGCTAGACCCAGCGGGAGTTACGAGCAGTACTTC. The chain links TRBV20-1 to TRBJ2-7, with 8 bases identical to TRBD2. Per the germline V gene, CDR1 is DFQATT and CDR2 is SNEGSKA (reference sequence). The trim removed 2 bases at V and 4 bases at J, leaving 4 bases unmatched. The CDR3 is made up of 13 amino acids.